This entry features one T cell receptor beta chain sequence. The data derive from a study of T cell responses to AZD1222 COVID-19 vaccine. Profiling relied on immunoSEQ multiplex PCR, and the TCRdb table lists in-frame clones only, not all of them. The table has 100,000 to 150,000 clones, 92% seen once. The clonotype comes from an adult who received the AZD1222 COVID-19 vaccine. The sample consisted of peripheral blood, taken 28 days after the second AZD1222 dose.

The CDR3 here is CASSRAKSDIQYF. The DNA for the CDR3 is TGTGCCAGCAGCCGGGCGAAAAGTGACATTCAGTACTTC. This rearrangement joins TRBV14 to TRBJ2-4; D unresolved. Germline-derived CDR1 and CDR2 are SGHDN and FVKESK. There are 13 residues in the CDR3. The V end was cut by 4 bases, the J end by 8 bases, with 12 bases between.